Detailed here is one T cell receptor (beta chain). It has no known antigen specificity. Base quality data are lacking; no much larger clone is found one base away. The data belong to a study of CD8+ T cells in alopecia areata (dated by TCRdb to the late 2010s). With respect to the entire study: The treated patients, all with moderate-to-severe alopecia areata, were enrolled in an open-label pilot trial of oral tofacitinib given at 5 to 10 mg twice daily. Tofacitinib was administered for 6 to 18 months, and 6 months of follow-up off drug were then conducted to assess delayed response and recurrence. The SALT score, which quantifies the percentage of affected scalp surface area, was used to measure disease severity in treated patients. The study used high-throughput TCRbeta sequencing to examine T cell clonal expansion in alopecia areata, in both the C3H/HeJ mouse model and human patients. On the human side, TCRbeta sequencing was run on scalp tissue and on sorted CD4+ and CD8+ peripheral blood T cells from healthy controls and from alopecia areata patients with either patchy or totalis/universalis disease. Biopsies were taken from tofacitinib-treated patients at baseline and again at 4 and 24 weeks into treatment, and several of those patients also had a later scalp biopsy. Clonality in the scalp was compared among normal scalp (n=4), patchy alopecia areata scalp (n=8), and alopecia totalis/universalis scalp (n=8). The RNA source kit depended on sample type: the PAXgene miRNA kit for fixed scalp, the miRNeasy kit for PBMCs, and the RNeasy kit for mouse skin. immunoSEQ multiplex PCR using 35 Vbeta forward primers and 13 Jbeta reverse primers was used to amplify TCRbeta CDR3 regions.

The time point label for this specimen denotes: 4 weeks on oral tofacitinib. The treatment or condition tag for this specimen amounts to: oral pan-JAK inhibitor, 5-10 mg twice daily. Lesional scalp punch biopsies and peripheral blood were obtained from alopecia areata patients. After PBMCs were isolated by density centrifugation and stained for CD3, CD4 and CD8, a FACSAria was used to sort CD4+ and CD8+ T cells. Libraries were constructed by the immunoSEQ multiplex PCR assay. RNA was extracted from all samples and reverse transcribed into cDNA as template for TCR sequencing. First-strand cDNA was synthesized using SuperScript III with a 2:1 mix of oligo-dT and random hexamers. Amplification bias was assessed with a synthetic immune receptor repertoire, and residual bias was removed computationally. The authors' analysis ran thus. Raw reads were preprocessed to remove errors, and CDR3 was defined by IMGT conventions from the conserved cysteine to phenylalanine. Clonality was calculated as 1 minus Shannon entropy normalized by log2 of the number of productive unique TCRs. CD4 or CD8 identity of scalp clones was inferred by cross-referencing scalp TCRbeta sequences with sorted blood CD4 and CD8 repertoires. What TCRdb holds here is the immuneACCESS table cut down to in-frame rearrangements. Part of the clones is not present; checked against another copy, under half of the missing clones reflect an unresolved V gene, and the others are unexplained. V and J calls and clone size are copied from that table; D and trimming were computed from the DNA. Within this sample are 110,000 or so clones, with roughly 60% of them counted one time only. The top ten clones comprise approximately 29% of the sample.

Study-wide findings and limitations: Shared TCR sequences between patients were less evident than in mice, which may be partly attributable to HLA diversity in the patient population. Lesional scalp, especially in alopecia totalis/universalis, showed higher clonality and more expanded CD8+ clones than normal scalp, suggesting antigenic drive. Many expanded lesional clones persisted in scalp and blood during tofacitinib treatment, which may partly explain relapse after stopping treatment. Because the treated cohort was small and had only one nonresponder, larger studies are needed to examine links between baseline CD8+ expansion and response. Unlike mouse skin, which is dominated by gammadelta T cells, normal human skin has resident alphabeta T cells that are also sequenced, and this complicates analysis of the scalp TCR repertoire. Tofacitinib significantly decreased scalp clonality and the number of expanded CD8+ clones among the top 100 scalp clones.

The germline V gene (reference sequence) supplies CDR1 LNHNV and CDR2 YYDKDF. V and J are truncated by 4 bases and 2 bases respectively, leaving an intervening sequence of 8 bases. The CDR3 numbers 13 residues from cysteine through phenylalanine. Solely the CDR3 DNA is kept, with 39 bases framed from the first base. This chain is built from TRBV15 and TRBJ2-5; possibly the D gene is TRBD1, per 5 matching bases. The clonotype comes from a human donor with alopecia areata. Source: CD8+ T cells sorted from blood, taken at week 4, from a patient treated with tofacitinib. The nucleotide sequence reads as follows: TGTGCCACCAGCATTCGACAGCAAGAGACCCAGTACTTC. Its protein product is CATSIRQQETQYF. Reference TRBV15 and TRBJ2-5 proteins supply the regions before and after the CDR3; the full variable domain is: DAMVIQNPRYQVTQFGKPVTLSCSQTLNHNVMYWYQQKSSQAPKLLFHYYDKDFNNEADTPDNFQSRRPNTSFCFLDIRSPGLGDTAMYLCATSIRQQETQYFGPGTRLLVL.